Here is one T cell receptor beta chain with its context. The antigen is not known. These data are taken from a study of graft-versus-host responses after intestinal transplantation. The repertoire was sequenced with immunoSEQ multiplex PCR; TCRdb's copy has only in-frame clones and lacks some. This table holds about 15,000 clones, just under 70% found once. Lymphocytes from graft epithelium and lamina propria were isolated. The study's findings and limits: Researchers found GvH clones in recipient marrow, and some showed up first in ileum or blood.

The CDR3 length is 14 residues. The V end lost 4 bases, the J end lost 0 bases, and 9 bases lay between the germline ends. Germline CDR1 MGHDK, CDR2 SYGVNS. This material consisted of ileum tissue, taken around 700 days after intestinal transplantation. This clonotype was obtained from a human patient who received an intestinal transplant, so some T cells may come from the graft donor. The rearrangement joins TRBV25-1 to TRBJ1-1; TRBD1 might be the D (5 bases). CDR3 region: CASSVGGVNTEAFF. As DNA, the CDR3 is TGTGCCAGCAGTGTTGGGGGGGTGAACACTGAAGCTTTCTTT.